Below are 16 T cell receptor beta chains sequenced from a single sample in a study of T cell responses to AZD1222 COVID-19 vaccine. This table comes from immunoSEQ multiplex PCR, and its TCRdb copy is limited to in-frame clones, with some not included. The data contain approximately 150,000 clones, roughly 90% of them seen just once; the ten biggest clones take up 1.5% to 2%. The sample in question was peripheral blood, obtained 28 days after the second AZD1222 dose. The receptors originated from an adult who received the AZD1222 COVID-19 vaccine.

The chain employs TRBV28 and TRBJ2-5; D ambiguous. Germline V CDR1 and CDR2: MDHEN, SYDVKM. V lost 2 bases to trimming and J lost 5 bases, with 12 bases between them. This CDR3 has 14 amino acids. Here the CDR3 DNA reads TGTGCCAGCAGTTTAGTGGCCAAAGGGGAGACCCAGTACTTC. Translation: CASSLVAKGETQYF.

The chain recombines TRBV6-6 with TRBJ2-2, with 7 bases matching TRBD2. The CDR3 is 16 amino acids. CDR1 is MNHNY and CDR2 is SVGAGI in the germline V gene (reference sequence). The J segment lost 5 bases and the V segment lost 6 bases, leaving 12 bases of the junction unmatched. The CDR3 nucleotides are TGTGCCAGCAGCCGTGACCTGGGGGGGAAAACCGGGGAGCTGTTTTTT. It encodes CASSRDLGGKTGELFF.

This clone has a single count. The chain carries TRBV9 and TRBJ2-1; D possibly uses TRBD1 or TRBD2 (5 bases each). Looked up from germline, CDR1 is SGDLS and CDR2 is YYNGEE. V shed 3 bases and J shed 0 bases, with 7 bases lying between them. The CDR3 runs 14 residues. The CDR3 here is CASSGGPSYNEQFF. The CDR3 region has the DNA TGTGCCAGCAGCGGGGGACCCTCCTACAATGAGCAGTTCTTC.

This chain connects TRBV3-1 (or the pseudogene TRBV3-2) to TRBJ1-4; maybe TRBD1 (6 bases). The CDR3 spans 12 residues. Deletions cut 4 bases from V and 7 bases from J, with 7 bases between. Germline CDR1 and CDR2: LGHDT and YNNKEL (reference sequence). CDR3 sequence: CASSLRGEKLFF. DNA of the CDR3: TGTGCCAGCAGCCTCAGGGGTGAAAAACTGTTTTTT.

The rearrangement links TRBV7-9 to TRBJ1-3, with a possible D match to TRBD1 (5 bases). The V and J ends lost 3 bases and 0 bases respectively, with 9 bases between them. The CDR3 runs 15 residues. Germline-derived CDR1 and CDR2 are SEHNR and FQNEAQ (reference sequence). This chain's CDR3 is CASSFGASSGNTIYF. The CDR3 DNA reads TGTGCCAGCAGCTTTGGGGCGAGCTCTGGAAACACCATATATTTT.

V gene TRBV11-2 combines with J gene TRBJ1-3, with 10 bases lining up with TRBD1. From germline, CDR1 is SGHAT and CDR2 FQNNGV. Losses at the gene ends were 5 bases for V and 4 bases for J; bases not matched to a gene: 2. This CDR3 has 14 residues. The CDR3 bases are TGTGCCAGCAGCCGGGACAGGGGAGGAAACACCATATATTTT. This sequence encodes CASSRDRGGNTIYF.

This clone came up once. This chain uses TRBV30 with TRBJ2-3, with 8 bases fitting TRBD2. The CDR3 sequence is 15 residues long. Trimming removed 6 bases from V and 1 base from J; junction bases left unmatched: 9. Germline CDR1 reads GTSNPN; CDR2 reads SVGIG (reference sequence). CDR3 nucleotide sequence: TGTGCCTGCTCTATTCCGGGACTAGGCACAGATACGCAGTATTTT. This sequence encodes CACSIPGLGTDTQYF. Filled out from reference TRBV30 and TRBJ2-3, the complete variable domain reads SQTIHQWPATLVQPVGSPLSLECTVEGTSNPNLYWYRQAAGRGLQLLFYSVGIGQISSEVPQNLSASRPQDRQFILSSKKLLLSDSGFYLCACSIPGLGTDTQYFGPGTRLTVL.

The V gene is TRBV24-1, the J gene TRBJ2-3, with 8 bases matching TRBD2. This CDR3 region has 17 residues. Germline V lookup: CDR1 KGHDR, CDR2 SFDVKD. J was trimmed by 3 bases and V by 1 base; bases with no gene match: 8. The CDR3 DNA reads TGTGCCACCAGTGATTTCAGGGCTAGCGGGTCGACAGATACGCAGTATTTT. Amino acids: CATSDFRASGSTDTQYF.

The gene calls are TRBV7-2 and TRBJ1-3; D is unresolved. This CDR3 comprises 15 residues. Germline V gives CDR1 SGHTA, CDR2 FQGNSA. V dropped 2 bases and J dropped 2 bases, with 10 bases sitting between them. The chain's CDR3 is CASSLQAVPGNTIYF. The CDR3 DNA reads TGTGCCAGCAGCTTACAGGCAGTCCCTGGAAACACCATATATTTT.

The chain combines TRBV5-6 with TRBJ1-3; the D gene is possibly TRBD1 (5 bases). The CDR3 consists of 14 residues. The V end was cut by 5 bases, the J end by 4 bases, with 13 bases between. Germline V gene data show CDR1 as SGHDT and CDR2 as YYEEEE. The CDR3 bases are TGTGCCAGCAGTACGGGGCTTTGGGGAAACACCATATATTTT. As protein: CASSTGLWGNTIYF. Supplemented by reference TRBV5-6 and TRBJ1-3, the full variable domain reads DAGVTQSPTHLIKTRGQQVTLRCSPKSGHDTVSWYQQALGQGPQFIFQYYEEEERQRGNFPDRFSGHQFPNYSSELNVNALLLGDSALYLCASSTGLWGNTIYFGEGSWLTVV.

The chain links TRBV7-3 to TRBJ2-3, with 7 bases aligning to TRBD2. V trimming: 4 bases; J trimming: 2 bases; junction bases outside the gene matches: 6. The CDR3 has 15 residues. Germline V gene data show CDR1 as SGHTA and CDR2 as FQGTGA. CDR3 in DNA: TGTGCCAGCAGCTCTCTAGCGGAACCCACAGATACGCAGTATTTT. Protein sequence: CASSSLAEPTDTQYF.

This clone has a handful of counts. V gene TRBV30 combines with J gene TRBJ1-2, with D hard to call. Germline V lookup: CDR1 GTSNPN, CDR2 SVGIG (reference sequence). The ends were cut back, 4 bases at V and 4 bases at J, with 10 bases in the middle. This CDR3 contains 12 residues. This CDR3 is CAWNADRYGYTF. CDR3 sequence (DNA): TGTGCCTGGAACGCGGACCGCTATGGCTACACCTTC.

This sequence joins TRBV12-3 or TRBV12-4 and TRBJ1-1; D is ambiguous. V lost 3 bases and J lost 0, with 5 bases in between. This CDR3 has 13 residues. The CDR3 here is CASSFSLNTEAFF. CDR3 in DNA: TGTGCCAGCAGTTTCTCATTGAACACTGAAGCTTTCTTT.

The chain carries TRBV5-1 and TRBJ2-7, with 10 bases aligning to TRBD2. The V gene's germline CDR1 is SGHRS and CDR2 YFSETQ. With 4 bases clipped from V and 1 base from J, the junction kept 8 bases outside the gene matches. CDR3 size: 16 residues. The CDR3 loop reads CASSPTSGLASYEQYF. CDR3 coding DNA: TGCGCCAGCAGCCCAACCTCGGGACTAGCGTCCTACGAGCAGTACTTC.

The chain carries TRBV29-1 and TRBJ1-2; 8 nucleotides agree with TRBD1. The trim removed 3 bases at V and 7 bases at J, leaving 10 bases unmatched. This CDR3 region has 14 residues. Per germline, CDR1 SQVTM and CDR2 ANQGSEA. CDR3: CSVEGGTGYGGYTF. The CDR3 nucleotides are TGCAGCGTTGAGGGCGGGACAGGCTATGGTGGCTACACCTTC.

V and J are TRBV7-9 and TRBJ2-1; D is possibly TRBD2 (5 bases). The germline V gene encodes CDR1 SEHNR and CDR2 FQNEAQ (reference sequence). The CDR3 runs to 15 residues. V was pared by 0 bases and J by 4 bases, with 10 bases between. The CDR3 region has the DNA TGTGCCAGCAGCTTAGCGCCCACGGGGTACAATGAGCAGTTCTTC. Translation gives CASSLAPTGYNEQFF.